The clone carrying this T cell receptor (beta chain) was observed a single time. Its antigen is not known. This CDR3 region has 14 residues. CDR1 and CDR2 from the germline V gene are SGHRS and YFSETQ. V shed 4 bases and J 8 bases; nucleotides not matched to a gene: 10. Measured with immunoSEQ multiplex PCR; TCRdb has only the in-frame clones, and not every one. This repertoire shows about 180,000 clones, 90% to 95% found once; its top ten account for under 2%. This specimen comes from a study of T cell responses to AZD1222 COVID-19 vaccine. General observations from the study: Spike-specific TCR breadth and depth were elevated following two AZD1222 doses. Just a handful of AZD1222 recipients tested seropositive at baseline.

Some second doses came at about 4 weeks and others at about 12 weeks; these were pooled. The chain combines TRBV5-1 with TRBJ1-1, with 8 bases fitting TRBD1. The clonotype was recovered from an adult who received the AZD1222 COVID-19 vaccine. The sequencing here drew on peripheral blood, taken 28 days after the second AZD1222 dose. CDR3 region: CASSEPGTGYEAFF. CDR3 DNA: TGCGCCAGCAGCGAGCCCGGGACAGGATACGAAGCTTTCTTT.